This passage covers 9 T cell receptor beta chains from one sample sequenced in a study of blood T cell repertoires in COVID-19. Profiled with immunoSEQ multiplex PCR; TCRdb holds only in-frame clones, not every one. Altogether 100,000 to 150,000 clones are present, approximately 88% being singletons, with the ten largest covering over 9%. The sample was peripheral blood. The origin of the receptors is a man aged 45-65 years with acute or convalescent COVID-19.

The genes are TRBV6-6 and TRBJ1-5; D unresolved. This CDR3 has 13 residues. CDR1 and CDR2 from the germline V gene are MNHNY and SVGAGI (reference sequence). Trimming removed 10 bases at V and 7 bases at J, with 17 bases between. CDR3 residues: CATAGRVEQPQHF. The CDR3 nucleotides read TGTGCCACCGCGGGAAGGGTGGAACAGCCCCAGCATTTT.

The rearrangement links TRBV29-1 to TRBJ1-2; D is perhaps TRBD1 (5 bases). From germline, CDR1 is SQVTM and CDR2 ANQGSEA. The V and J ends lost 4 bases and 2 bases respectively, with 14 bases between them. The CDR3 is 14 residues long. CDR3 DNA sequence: TGCAGCGTTGCCCACTGGCCAGGGAACTATGGCTACACCTTC. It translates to CSVAHWPGNYGYTF.

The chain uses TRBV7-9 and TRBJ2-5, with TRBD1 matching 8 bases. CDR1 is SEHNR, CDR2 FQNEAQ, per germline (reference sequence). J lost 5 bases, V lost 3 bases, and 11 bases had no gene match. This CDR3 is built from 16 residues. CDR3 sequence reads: CASSLGQVPRAETQYF. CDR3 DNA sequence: TGTGCCAGCAGCTTGGGACAGGTACCCCGAGCCGAGACCCAGTACTTC. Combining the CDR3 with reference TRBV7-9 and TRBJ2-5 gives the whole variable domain DTGVSQNPRHKITKRGQNVTFRCDPISEHNRLYWYRQTLGQGPEFLTYFQNEAQLEKSRLLSDRFSAERPKGSFSTLEIQRTEQGDSAMYLCASSLGQVPRAETQYFGPGTRLLVL.

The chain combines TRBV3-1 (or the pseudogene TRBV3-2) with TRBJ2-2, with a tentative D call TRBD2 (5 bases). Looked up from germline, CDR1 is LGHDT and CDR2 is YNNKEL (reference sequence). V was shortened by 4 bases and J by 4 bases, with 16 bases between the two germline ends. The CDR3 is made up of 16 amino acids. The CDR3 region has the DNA TGTGCCAGCAGCCCGTCGTGGGCTCGGGGCACCGGGGAGCTGTTTTTT. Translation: CASSPSWARGTGELFF.

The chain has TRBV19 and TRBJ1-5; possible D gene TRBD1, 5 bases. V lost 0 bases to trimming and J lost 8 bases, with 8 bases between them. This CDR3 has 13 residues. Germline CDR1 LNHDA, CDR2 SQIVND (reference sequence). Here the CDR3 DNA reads TGTGCCAGTAGTATAGAGGGGGGAAAGCCCCAGCATTTT. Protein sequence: CASSIEGGKPQHF.

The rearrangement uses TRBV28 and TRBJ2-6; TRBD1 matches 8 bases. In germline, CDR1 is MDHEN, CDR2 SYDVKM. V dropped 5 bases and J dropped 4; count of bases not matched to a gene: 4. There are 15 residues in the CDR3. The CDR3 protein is CASSRTGTGANVLTF. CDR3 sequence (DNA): TGTGCCAGCAGTCGGACAGGGACCGGGGCCAACGTCCTGACTTTC.

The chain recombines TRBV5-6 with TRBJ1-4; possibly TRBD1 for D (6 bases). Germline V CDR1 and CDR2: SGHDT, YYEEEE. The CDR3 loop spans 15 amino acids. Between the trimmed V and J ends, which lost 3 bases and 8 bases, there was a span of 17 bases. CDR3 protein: CASSSRKQGREKLFF. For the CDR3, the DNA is TGTGCCAGCAGCTCCAGGAAACAGGGAAGAGAAAAACTGTTTTTT.

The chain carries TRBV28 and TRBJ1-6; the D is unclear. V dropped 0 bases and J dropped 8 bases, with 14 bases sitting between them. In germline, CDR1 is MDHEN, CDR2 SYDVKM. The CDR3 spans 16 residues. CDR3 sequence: CASSLWSGLYDSPLHF. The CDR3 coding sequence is TGTGCCAGCAGTTTATGGTCAGGTCTTTATGATTCACCCCTCCACTTT.

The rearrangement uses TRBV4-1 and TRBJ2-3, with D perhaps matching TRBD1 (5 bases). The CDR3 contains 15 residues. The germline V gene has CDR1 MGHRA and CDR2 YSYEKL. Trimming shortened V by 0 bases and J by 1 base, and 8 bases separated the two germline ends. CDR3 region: CASSQEGVGTDTQYF. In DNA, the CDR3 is TGCGCCAGCAGCCAAGAAGGGGTGGGCACAGATACGCAGTATTTT.